These T cell receptor beta chains were read from a single sample in a study of graft-versus-host responses after intestinal transplantation. The protocol was immunoSEQ multiplex PCR, while the TCRdb copy is restricted to in-frame clones and leaves out a portion. The sample lists over 65,000 clones, over 80% seen once, with 0.65% to 0.75% in the top ten. The sequences come from PBMCs, collected 98 days after intestinal transplantation. These receptor sequences come from a human patient who received an intestinal transplant, so some T cells may come from the graft donor. Each CDR3 is given without its conserved first and last residue. Fields, in order: J gene, D gene, V gene, CDR3 length, CDR3 protein. D genes are given only for firm matches.

j_call: TRBJ2-5
d_call: TRBD1
v_call: TRBV5-4
cdr3_length: 13
cdr3_aa: ASSATQGAQETQY

j_call: TRBJ2-5
d_call: .
v_call: TRBV5-1
cdr3_length: 13
cdr3_aa: ASSVRTDAQETQY

j_call: TRBJ1-5
d_call: .
v_call: TRBV6-1
cdr3_length: 15
cdr3_aa: ASSERQATYSNQPQH

j_call: TRBJ2-3
d_call: .
v_call: TRBV7-2
cdr3_length: 13
cdr3_aa: ASSPRQPSTDTQY

j_call: TRBJ2-2
d_call: TRBD2
v_call: TRBV7-9
cdr3_length: 15
cdr3_aa: ASSFSSGLLGTGELF

j_call: TRBJ2-2
d_call: .
v_call: TRBV6-1
cdr3_length: 12
cdr3_aa: ASSQDPNTGELF

j_call: TRBJ2-1
d_call: TRBD1
v_call: TRBV5-6
cdr3_length: 15
cdr3_aa: ASILLGGQGEREGQF

j_call: TRBJ2-1
d_call: .
v_call: TRBV10-2
cdr3_length: 11
cdr3_aa: ASSVSGLGEQF

j_call: TRBJ1-5
d_call: .
v_call: TRBV19
cdr3_length: 15
cdr3_aa: ASSPDPGGRGQQPQH

j_call: TRBJ1-2
d_call: TRBD1
v_call: TRBV7-9
cdr3_length: 11
cdr3_aa: ASTRTGGDGYT

j_call: TRBJ2-3
d_call: .
v_call: TRBV30
cdr3_length: 12
cdr3_aa: AWNLGISTDTQY

j_call: TRBJ1-1
d_call: .
v_call: TRBV6-5
cdr3_length: 11
cdr3_aa: ASSYSAGAEAF

j_call: TRBJ1-6
d_call: .
v_call: TRBV4-1
cdr3_length: 13
cdr3_aa: ASSQEVRQGSPLH

j_call: TRBJ2-7
d_call: .
v_call: TRBV7-9
cdr3_length: 11
cdr3_aa: ASSTGISYEQY

j_call: TRBJ2-1
d_call: .
v_call: TRBV7-6
cdr3_length: 15
cdr3_aa: ASSHPSVGLAMREQF

j_call: TRBJ2-3
d_call: TRBD2
v_call: TRBV6-1
cdr3_length: 13
cdr3_aa: ASSDGTSETDTQY

j_call: TRBJ2-4
d_call: .
v_call: TRBV11-2
cdr3_length: 11
cdr3_aa: ASGHGPKNIQY

j_call: TRBJ2-3
d_call: TRBD2
v_call: TRBV2
cdr3_length: 14
cdr3_aa: ASRLRVAGGDDTQY

j_call: TRBJ1-5
d_call: .
v_call: TRBV2
cdr3_length: 12
cdr3_aa: ASSMTAPNQPQH

j_call: TRBJ1-2
d_call: .
v_call: TRBV28
cdr3_length: 10
cdr3_aa: ATLLGAYGYT

j_call: TRBJ2-1
d_call: .
v_call: TRBV29-1
cdr3_length: 13
cdr3_aa: SVTLGGNSYNEQF

j_call: TRBJ2-4
d_call: TRBD2
v_call: TRBV4-2
cdr3_length: 14
cdr3_aa: ASSQEERGGRNIQY

j_call: TRBJ2-7
d_call: .
v_call: TRBV11-3
cdr3_length: 12
cdr3_aa: ASSLYRDSYEQY

j_call: .
d_call: TRBD2
v_call: TRBV6-6
cdr3_length: 14
cdr3_aa: ASSPGTSGALYEQY